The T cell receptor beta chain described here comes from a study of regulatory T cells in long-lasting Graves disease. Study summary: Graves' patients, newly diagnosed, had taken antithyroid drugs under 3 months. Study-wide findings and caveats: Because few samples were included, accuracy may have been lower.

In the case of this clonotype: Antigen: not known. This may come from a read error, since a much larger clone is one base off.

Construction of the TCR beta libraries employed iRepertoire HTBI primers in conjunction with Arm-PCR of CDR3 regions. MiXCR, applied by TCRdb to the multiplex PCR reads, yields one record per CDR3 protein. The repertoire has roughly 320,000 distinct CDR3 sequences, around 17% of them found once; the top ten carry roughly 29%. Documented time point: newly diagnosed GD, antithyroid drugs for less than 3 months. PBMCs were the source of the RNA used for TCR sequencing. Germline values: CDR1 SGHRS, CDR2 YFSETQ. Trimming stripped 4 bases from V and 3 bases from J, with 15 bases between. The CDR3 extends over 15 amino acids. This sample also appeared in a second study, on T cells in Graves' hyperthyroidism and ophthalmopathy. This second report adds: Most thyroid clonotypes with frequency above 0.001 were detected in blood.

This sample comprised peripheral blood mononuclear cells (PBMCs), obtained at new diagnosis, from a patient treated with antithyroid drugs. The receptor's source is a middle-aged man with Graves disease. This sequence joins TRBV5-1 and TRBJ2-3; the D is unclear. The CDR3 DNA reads TGCGCCAGCAGCGTGGGCCTGGCTCCGACAGATACGCAGTATTTT. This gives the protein CASSVGLAPTDTQYF.